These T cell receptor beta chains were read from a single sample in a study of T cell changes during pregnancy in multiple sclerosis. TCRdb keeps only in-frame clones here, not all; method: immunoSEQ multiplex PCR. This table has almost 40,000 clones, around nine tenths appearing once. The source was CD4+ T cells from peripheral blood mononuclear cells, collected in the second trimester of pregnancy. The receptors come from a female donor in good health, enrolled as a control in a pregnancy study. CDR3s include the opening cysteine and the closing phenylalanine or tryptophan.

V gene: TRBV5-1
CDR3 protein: CASSPDPTQGVNEKLFF

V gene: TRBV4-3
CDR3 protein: CASSLRIHYEAFF

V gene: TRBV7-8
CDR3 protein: CASSLDRDSPYGYTF

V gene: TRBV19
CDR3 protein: CASNPGQGRQPQHF

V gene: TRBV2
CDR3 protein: CASRAGSGGVYNEQFF

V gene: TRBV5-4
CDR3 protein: CASSLPMGGGGETQYF

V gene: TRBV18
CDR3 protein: CASSPRASGGTSSYNEQFF

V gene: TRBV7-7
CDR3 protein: CASSPGVGEKLFF

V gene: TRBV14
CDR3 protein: CASSQPGTYNEQFF

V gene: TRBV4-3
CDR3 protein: CASSQDRRGIRTEAFF

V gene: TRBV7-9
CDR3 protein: CASSLARGVNSPLHF

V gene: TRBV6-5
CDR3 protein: CASSYSARGSYEQYF

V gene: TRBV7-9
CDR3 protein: CASSLRQSTSGNTIYF